This TCR beta chain was identified during a study of glioma-infiltrating T cells after dendritic cell vaccination. Across the study: Glioblastoma patients came from Phase I and II dendritic cell vaccination trials.

The primer mix had 60 V beta and 13 J beta primers. This table comes from immunoSEQ multiplex PCR, and its TCRdb copy is limited to in-frame clones, with some not included. The table shows about 90,000 clones, with approximately 87% occurring only once. All glioblastoma patients lacked an isocitrate dehydrogenase mutation. Before vaccination, two weeks after the third vaccination, and at progression, PBMC were collected. Material: blood, obtained before dendritic cell vaccination. The sequence was obtained from a human donor with glioblastoma.

The CDR3 region is CATTEGQGLLGYTF. The CDR3 region has the DNA TGTGCCACCACCGAGGGACAGGGTTTGCTTGGCTACACCTTC. V gene TRBV6-1 combines with J gene TRBJ1-2, with 9 bases aligning to TRBD1. From germline, CDR1 is MNHNS and CDR2 SASEGT. The CDR3 contains 14 residues. Trimming removed 10 bases from V and 7 bases from J; junction bases left unmatched: 13.